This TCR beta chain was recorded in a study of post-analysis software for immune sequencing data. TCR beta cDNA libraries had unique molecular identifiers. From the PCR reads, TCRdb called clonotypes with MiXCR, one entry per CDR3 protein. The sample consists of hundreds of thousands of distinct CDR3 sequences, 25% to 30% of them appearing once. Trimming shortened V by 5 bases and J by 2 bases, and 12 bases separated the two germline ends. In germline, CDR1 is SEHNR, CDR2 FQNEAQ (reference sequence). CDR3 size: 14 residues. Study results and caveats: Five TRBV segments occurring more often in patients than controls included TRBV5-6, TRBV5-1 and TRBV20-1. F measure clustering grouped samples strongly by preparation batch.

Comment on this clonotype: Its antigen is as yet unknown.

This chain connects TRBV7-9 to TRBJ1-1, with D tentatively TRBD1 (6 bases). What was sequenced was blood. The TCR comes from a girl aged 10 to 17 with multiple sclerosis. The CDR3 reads CASSAGTLNTEAFF. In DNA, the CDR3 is TGTGCCAGCAGCGCCGGGACACTCAACACTGAAGCTTTCTTT. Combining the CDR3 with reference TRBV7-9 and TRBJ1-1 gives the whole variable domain DTGVSQNPRHKITKRGQNVTFRCDPISEHNRLYWYRQTLGQGPEFLTYFQNEAQLEKSRLLSDRFSAERPKGSFSTLEIQRTEQGDSAMYLCASSAGTLNTEAFFGQGTRLTVV.